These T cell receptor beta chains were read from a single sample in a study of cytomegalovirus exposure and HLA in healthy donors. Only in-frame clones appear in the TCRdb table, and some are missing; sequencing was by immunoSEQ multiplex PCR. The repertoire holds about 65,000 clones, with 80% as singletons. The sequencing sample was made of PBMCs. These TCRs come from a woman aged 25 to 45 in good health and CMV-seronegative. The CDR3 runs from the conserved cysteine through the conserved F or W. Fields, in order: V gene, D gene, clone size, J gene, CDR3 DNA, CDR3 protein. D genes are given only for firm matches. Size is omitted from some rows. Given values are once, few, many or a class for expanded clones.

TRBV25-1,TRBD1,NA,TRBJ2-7,TGTGCCAGCAGTGAACGAGGGGGCCGCTACGAGCAGTACTTC,CASSERGGRYEQYF
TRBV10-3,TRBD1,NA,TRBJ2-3,TGTGCCATCAGTAAAGGTCGGTCAGGGACAGGGGGCGATTCTACCACAGATACGCAGTATTTT,CAISKGRSGTGGDSTTDTQYF
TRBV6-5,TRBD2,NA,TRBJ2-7,TGTGCCAGCGGTAGATCGGGGGGTCCCTACGAGCAGTACTTC,CASGRSGGPYEQYF
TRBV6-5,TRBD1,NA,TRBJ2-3,TGTGCCAGCAGTTATTGGACAGGGTCAATTGATACGCAGTATTTT,CASSYWTGSIDTQYF
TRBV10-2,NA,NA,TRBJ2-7,TGCGCCAGCAGGTCTCGGGGAGTGACCTCCTACGAGCAGTACTTC,CASRSRGVTSYEQYF
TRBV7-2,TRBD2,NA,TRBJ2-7,TGTGCCAGCAGCCGTGGACTAGCGGGAGTTGTTGTCTACGAGCAGTACTTC,CASSRGLAGVVVYEQYF
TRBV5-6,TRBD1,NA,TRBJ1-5,TGTGCCAGCAGCACAGGGGGAAGTCAGCCCCAGCATTTT,CASSTGGSQPQHF
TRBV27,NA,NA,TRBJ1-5,TGTGCCAGCAGGCACCAGGGTGATCAGCCCCAGCATTTT,CASRHQGDQPQHF
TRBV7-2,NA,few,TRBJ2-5,TGTGCCAGCAGCTTAGAAGGGGGAGAGACCCAGTACTTC,CASSLEGGETQYF
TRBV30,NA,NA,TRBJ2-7,TGTGCCTGGAGTCCCGGGGGTGAGTACGAGCAGTACTTC,CAWSPGGEYEQYF
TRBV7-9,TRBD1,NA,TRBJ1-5,TGTGCCAGCAGCCGACAGGGGATTGGGGATCAGCCCCAGCATTTT,CASSRQGIGDQPQHF
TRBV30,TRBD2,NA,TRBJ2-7,TGTGCCTGGAGTGTTCTACCCCCCGGACTAGCAATCCACGAGCAGTACTTC,CAWSVLPPGLAIHEQYF
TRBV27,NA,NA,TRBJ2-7,TGTGCCAGCAGTTCTTACTACGAGCAGTACTTC,CASSSYYEQYF
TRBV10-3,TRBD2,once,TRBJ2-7,TGTGCCATCAGTGAAAACGCGGGAGGGAGCTACGAGCAGTACTTC,CAISENAGGSYEQYF
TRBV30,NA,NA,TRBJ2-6,TGTGCCTGGAGTGTCCTCCGCGGCACATTCTCTGGGGCCAACGTCCTGACTTTC,CAWSVLRGTFSGANVLTF
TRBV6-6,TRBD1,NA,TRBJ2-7,TGTGCCAGCAGCCCTAGACAGGGGGGCTCCTACGAGCAGTACTTC,CASSPRQGGSYEQYF
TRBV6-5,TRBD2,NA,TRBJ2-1,TGTGCCAGCAGCGGGACTAGCTTGAACAATGAGCAGTTCTTC,CASSGTSLNNEQFF
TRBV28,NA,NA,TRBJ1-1,TGTGCCAGCACCCCCCCTATGGGGGCAGCTTTCTTT,CASTPPMGAAFF
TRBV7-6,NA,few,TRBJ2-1,TGTGCCAGCAGCCTCACTGGTGAGCAGTTCTTC,CASSLTGEQFF
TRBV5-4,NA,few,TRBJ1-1,TGTGCCAGCAGCTTACAACAGGGCTTTGTCACTGAAGCTTTCTTT,CASSLQQGFVTEAFF
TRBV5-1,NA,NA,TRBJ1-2,TGCGCCAGCAGCACGGACAACCAGGGTGGCTACACCTTC,CASSTDNQGGYTF
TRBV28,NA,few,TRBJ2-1,TGTGCCAGCAGTGACGCGAACGCGGGGAATGAGCAGTTCTTC,CASSDANAGNEQFF
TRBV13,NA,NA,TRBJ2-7,TGTGCCAGCAACGGGAACACCAAAGAGCAGTACTTC,CASNGNTKEQYF
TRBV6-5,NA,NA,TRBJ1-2,TGTGCCAGCAGTTACTCCTACAGGTCCTATGGCTACACCTTC,CASSYSYRSYGYTF
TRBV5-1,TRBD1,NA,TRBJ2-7,TGCGCCAGCAGCTTGCCGGACAGGCTACTCTACGAGCAGTACTTC,CASSLPDRLLYEQYF
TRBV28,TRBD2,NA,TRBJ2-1,TGTGCCAGCGAGGGACTAGCTGATGAGCAGTTCTTC,CASEGLADEQFF
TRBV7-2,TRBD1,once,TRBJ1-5,TGTGCCAGCAGCTCGCGACAGGGAAACAATCAGCCCCAGCATTTT,CASSSRQGNNQPQHF
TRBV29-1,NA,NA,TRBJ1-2,TGCAGCGTCGCCACAGGGAGCTATGGCTACACCTTC,CSVATGSYGYTF
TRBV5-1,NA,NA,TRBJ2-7,TGCGCCAGCAGCAGGACACCGGAGAAAGCCTACGAGCAGTACTTC,CASSRTPEKAYEQYF
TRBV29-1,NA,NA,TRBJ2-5,TGCAGCGTTGTAAAAGGGGAAGAGACCCAGTACTTC,CSVVKGEETQYF
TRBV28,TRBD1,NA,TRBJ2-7,TGTGCCAGCAGTTTCTCCCGGACAGGGTCCTACGAGCAGTACTTC,CASSFSRTGSYEQYF
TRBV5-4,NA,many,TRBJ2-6,TGTGCCAGCAGAGGAGACGGCGCAACGTCTGGGGCCAACGTCCTGACTTTC,CASRGDGATSGANVLTF
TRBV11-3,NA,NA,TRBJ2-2,TGTGCCAGCAGCTTAGCAGCGAACACCGGGGAGCTGTTTTTT,CASSLAANTGELFF
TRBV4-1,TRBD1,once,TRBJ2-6,TGCGCCAGCAGCCCCCGGGACAGCGTCAGCTCTGGGGCCAACGTCCTGACTTTC,CASSPRDSVSSGANVLTF
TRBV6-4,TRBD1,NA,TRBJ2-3,TGTGCCAGCAGCCCTTCGGGGGGACAGGGCGAAGATACGCAGTATTTT,CASSPSGGQGEDTQYF
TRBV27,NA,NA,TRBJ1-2,TGTGCCAGCAGTTTTCTCTCTTATTATGGCTACACCTTC,CASSFLSYYGYTF
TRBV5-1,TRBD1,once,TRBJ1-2,TGCGCCAGCAGCCCCGGGACAGGGTCCTATGGCTACACCTTC,CASSPGTGSYGYTF
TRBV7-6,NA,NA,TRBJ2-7,TGTGCCAGCAGCACCCAGCGGTCCACGGAGCAGTACTTC,CASSTQRSTEQYF
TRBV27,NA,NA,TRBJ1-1,TGTGCCAGCAGGCAAACAGTGAACACTGAAGCTTTCTTT,CASRQTVNTEAFF
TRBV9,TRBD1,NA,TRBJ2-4,TGTGCCAGCAGCCCACAAGCGACAGGGAATAACATTCAGTACTTC,CASSPQATGNNIQYF
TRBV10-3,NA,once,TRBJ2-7,TGTGCCATCAGTGAGCAGGGTCAAACCTACGAGCAGTACTTC,CAISEQGQTYEQYF
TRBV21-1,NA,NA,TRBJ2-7,TGTGCCAGCAGCAATCAGTGGGAGAGGATGGCCGAGCAGTACTTC,CASSNQWERMAEQYF
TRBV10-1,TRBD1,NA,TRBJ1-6,TGCGCCAGCAGCGGGACAGTTAATTCGCCCCTCCACTTT,CASSGTVNSPLHF
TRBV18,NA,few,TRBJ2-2,TGTGCCAGCTCAGCCGGATTACAGGACACCGGGGAGCTGTTTTTT,CASSAGLQDTGELFF
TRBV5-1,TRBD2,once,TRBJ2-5,TGCGCCAGCAGCGCGGAGGCCGGGGGGGGAGAGACCCAGTACTTC,CASSAEAGGGETQYF
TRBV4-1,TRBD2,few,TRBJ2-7,TGCGCCAGCAGCCTAATAGGCAGCGGGGGGTACGAGCAGTACTTC,CASSLIGSGGYEQYF
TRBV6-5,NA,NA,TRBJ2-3,TGTGCCAGCGGCCTAGCATCTGATACGCAGTATTTT,CASGLASDTQYF
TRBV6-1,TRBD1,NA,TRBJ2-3,TGTGCCAGCAGTGCCGGGACAGCTAGCACAGATACGCAGTATTTT,CASSAGTASTDTQYF
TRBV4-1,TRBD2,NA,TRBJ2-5,TGCGCCAGCAGCCTACAGAAGGGAGGAGAACGGGGGGGCCTGGAGACCCAGTACTTC,CASSLQKGGERGGLETQYF
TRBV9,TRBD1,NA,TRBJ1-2,TGTGCCAGCAGTCTAACCGGGACAGATTATGGCTACACCTTC,CASSLTGTDYGYTF
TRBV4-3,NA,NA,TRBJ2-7,TGCGCCAGCAGCCAAGACAGATACTCCTACGAGCAGTACTTC,CASSQDRYSYEQYF
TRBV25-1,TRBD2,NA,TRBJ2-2,TGTGCCAGCAGTGAATTAGGGAGGGGCGCGGTCACCGGGGAGCTGTTTTTT,CASSELGRGAVTGELFF